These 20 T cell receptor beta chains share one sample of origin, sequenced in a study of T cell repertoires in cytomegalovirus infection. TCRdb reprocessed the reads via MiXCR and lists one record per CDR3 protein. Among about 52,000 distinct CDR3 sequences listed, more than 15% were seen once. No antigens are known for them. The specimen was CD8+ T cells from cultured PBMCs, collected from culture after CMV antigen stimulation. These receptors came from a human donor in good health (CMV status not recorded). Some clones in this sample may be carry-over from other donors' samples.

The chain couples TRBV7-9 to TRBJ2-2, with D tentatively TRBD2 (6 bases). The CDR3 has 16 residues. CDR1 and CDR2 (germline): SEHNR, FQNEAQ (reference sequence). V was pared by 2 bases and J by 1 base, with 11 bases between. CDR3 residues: CASSLFGGRNTGELFF. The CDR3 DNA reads TGTGCCAGCAGCTTATTTGGAGGGCGGAACACCGGGGAGCTGTTTTTT.

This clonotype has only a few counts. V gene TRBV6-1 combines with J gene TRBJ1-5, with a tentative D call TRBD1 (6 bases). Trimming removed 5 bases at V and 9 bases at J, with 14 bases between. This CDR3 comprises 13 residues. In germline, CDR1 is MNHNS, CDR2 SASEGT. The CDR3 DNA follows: TGTGCCAGCAGTATGGACAGCCTTAGGCCCCAGCATTTT. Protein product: CASSMDSLRPQHF.

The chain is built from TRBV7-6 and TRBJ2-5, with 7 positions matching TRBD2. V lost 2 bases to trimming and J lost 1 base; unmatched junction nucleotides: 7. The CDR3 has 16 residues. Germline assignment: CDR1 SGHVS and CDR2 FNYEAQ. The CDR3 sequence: CASSLRAGVRQETQYF. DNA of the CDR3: TGTGCCAGCAGCTTACGGGCGGGAGTCCGCCAAGAGACCCAGTACTTC. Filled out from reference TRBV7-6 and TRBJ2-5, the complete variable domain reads GAGVSQSPRYKVTKRGQDVALRCDPISGHVSLYWYRQALGQGPEFLTYFNYEAQQDKSGLPNDRFSAERPEGSISTLTIQRTEQRDSAMYRCASSLRAGVRQETQYFGPGTRLLVL.

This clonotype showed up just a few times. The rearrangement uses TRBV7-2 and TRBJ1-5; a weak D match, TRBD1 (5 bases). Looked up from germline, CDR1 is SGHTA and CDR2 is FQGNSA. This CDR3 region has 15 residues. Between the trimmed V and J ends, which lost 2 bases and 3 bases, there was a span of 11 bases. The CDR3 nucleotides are TGTGCCAGCAGCTTAAATTGGGGCGTCAATCAGCCCCAGCATTTT. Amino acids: CASSLNWGVNQPQHF. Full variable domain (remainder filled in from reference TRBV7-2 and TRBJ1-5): GAGVSQSPSNKVTEKGKDVELRCDPISGHTALYWYRQSLGQGLEFLIYFQGNSAPDKSGLPSDRFSAERTGGSVSTLTIQRTQQEDSAVYLCASSLNWGVNQPQHFGDGTRLSIL.

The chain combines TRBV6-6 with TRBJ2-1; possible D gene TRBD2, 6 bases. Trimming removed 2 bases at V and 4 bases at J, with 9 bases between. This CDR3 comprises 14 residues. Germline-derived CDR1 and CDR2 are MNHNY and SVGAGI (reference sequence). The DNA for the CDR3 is TGTGCCAGCAGTTACGGCGGGGATTACAATGAGCAGTTCTTC. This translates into CASSYGGDYNEQFF.

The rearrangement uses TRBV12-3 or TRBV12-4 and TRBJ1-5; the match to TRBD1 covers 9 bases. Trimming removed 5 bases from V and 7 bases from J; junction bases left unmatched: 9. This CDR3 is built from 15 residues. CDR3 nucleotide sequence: TGTGCCAGCAGTAAGCACAGGGGGCTAGGACAGCCCCAGCATTTT. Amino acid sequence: CASSKHRGLGQPQHF.

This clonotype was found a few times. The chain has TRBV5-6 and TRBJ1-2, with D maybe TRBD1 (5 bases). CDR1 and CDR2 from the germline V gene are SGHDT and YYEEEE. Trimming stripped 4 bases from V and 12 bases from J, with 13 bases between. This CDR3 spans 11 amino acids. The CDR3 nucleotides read TGTGCCAGCAGCACGGGGGTTGTGGACACCTTC. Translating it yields CASSTGVVDTF.

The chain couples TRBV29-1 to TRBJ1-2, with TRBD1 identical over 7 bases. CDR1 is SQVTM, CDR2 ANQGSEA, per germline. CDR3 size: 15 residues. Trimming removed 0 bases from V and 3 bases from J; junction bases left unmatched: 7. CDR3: CSVEDPGDRHYGYTF. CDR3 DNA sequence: TGCAGCGTTGAAGATCCCGGGGACAGACACTATGGCTACACCTTC.

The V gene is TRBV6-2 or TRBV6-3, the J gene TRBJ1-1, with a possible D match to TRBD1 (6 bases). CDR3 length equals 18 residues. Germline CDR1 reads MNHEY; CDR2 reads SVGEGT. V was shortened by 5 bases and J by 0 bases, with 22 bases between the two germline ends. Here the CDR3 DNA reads TGTGCCAGCAGTCGCCGCGACAGCCCGGGGGACATGAACACTGAAGCTTTCTTT. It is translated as CASSRRDSPGDMNTEAFF.

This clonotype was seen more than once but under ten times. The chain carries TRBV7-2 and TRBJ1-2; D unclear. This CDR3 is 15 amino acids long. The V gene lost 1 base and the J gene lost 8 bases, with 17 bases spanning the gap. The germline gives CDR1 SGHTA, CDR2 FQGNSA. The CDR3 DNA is TGTGCCAGCAGCTTAGGACCGGGAGACGGAGGGGGCTACACCTTC. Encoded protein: CASSLGPGDGGGYTF.

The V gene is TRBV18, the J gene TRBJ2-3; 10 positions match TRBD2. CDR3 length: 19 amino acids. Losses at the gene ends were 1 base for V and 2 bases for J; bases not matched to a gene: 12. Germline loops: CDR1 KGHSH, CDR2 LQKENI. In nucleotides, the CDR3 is TGTGCCAGCTCACCACAGCGGCTAGCGGGGGCCCTAGCCACAGATACGCAGTATTTT. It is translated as CASSPQRLAGALATDTQYF.

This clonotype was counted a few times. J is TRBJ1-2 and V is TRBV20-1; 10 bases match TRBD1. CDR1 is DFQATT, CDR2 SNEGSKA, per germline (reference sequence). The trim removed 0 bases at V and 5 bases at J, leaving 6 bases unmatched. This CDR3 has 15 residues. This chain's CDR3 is CSARDGDRGRYGYTF. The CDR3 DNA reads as TGCAGTGCTAGAGATGGGGACAGGGGACGGTATGGCTACACCTTC.

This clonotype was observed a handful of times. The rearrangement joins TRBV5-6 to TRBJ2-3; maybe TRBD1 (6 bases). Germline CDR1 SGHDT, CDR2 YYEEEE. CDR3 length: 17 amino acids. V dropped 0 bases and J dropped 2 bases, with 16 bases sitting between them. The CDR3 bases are TGTGCCAGCAGCTTGGCAGGGGTGAGCTTTCTCACAGATACGCAGTATTTT. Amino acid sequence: CASSLAGVSFLTDTQYF.

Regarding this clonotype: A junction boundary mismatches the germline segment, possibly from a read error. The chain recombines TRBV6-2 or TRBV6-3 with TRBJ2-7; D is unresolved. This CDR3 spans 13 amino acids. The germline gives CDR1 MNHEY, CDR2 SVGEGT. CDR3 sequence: CDSSYSRSYEQYF. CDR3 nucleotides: TGTGACAGCAGTTACTCGCGGTCCTACGAGCAGTACTTC.

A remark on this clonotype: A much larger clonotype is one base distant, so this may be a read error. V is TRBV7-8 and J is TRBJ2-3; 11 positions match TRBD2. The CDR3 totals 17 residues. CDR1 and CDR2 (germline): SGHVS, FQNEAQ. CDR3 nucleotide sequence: TGTGGCAGCAGCTTTAGCCTAGCGGGGGGTCACACAGATACGCAGTATTTT. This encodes CGSSFSLAGGHTDTQYF.

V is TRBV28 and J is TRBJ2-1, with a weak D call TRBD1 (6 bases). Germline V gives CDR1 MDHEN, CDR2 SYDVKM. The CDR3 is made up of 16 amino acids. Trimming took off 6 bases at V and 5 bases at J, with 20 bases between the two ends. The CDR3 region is CASRRQVVERNNEQFF. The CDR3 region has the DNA TGTGCCAGCAGACGACAGGTTGTGGAGAGAAACAATGAGCAGTTCTTC.

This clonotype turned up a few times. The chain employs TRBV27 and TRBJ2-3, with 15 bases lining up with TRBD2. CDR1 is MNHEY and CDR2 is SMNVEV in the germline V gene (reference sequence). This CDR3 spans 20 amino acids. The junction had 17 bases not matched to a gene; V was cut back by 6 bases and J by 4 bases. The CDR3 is CASSSDGTSGGPWLADTQYF. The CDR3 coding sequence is TGTGCCAGCAGCTCCGATGGGACTAGCGGGGGGCCTTGGTTAGCAGATACGCAGTATTTT.

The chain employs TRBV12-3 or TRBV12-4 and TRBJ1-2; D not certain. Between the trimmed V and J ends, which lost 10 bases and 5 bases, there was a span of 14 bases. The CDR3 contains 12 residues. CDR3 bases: TGTGCCACTATCGGTGTCCTTTATGGCTACACCTTC. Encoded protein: CATIGVLYGYTF.

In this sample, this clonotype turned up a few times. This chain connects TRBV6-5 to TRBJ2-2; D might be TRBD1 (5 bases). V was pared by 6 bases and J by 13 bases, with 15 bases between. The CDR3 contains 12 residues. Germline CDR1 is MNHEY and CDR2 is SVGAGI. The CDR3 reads CASRGTGLGLFF. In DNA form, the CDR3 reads TGTGCCAGCAGGGGAACAGGTTTGGGGCTGTTTTTT.

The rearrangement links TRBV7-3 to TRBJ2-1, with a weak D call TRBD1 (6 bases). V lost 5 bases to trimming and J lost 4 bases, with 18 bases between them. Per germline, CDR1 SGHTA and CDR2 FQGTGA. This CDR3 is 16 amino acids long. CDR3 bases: TGTGCCAGCAGCCAAGGGTTCAGGGGATATTACAATGAGCAGTTCTTC. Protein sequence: CASSQGFRGYYNEQFF.